This passage covers 32 T cell receptor beta chains from one sample sequenced in a study of blood T cells in healthy people across ages. A second about 7 to 11 cycle PCR used barcoded and J-beta primers. TCRdb re-derived calls from the 5' RACE reads in MiXCR, one entry per CDR3 protein. The data show more than 550,000 distinct CDR3 sequences, around a fifth seen once. Sequenced material: blood. These receptors all come from a man between 65 and 80 years old in good health.

Only a few counts were recorded for this clonotype. J is TRBJ1-6 and V is TRBV20-1; D gene uncertain. V dropped 1 base and J dropped 5 bases, with 12 bases sitting between them. The CDR3 consists of 15 residues. Germline V gene sequence: CDR1 DFQATT, CDR2 SNEGSKA (reference sequence). The CDR3 DNA sequence: TGCAGTGCTAGAGGGGTCAACACCGATAATTCACCCCTCCACTTT. Its translation is CSARGVNTDNSPLHF.

The chain uses TRBV12-3 or TRBV12-4 and TRBJ2-1; no clear D. Trimming stripped 6 bases from V and 4 bases from J, with 13 bases between. The CDR3 consists of 14 residues. In DNA, the CDR3 is TGTGCCAGCAGCCGGGTATGGCAATACAATGAGCAGTTCTTC. It specifies CASSRVWQYNEQFF.

The CDR3: CSVEQGRGPWETQYF. The CDR3 DNA follows: TGCAGCGTTGAACAGGGCAGGGGGCCGTGGGAGACCCAGTACTTC. The chain recombines TRBV29-1 with TRBJ2-5, with 8 bases identical to TRBD1. V shed 2 bases, J shed 5 bases, and the junction held 10 bases outside the gene matches. The CDR3 is 15 residues long. Germline V lookup: CDR1 SQVTM, CDR2 ANQGSEA.

The chain joins TRBV9 to TRBJ1-1; D gene unclear. CDR3 length equals 15 residues. Between the trimmed V and J ends, which lost 4 bases and 4 bases, there was a span of 17 bases. Germline V gives CDR1 SGDLS, CDR2 YYNGEE. The CDR3 protein is CASSPDASVGTEAFF. The CDR3 DNA sequence: TGTGCCAGCAGCCCTGACGCCTCGGTGGGCACTGAAGCTTTCTTT. Variable domain in full (rest from reference TRBV9 and TRBJ1-1): DSGVTQTPKHLITATGQRVTLRCSPRSGDLSVYWYQQSLDQGLQFLIQYYNGEERAKGNILERFSAQQFPDLHSELNLSSLELGDSALYFCASSPDASVGTEAFFGQGTRLTVV.

The chain uses TRBV5-6 and TRBJ1-2; D is uncertain. The CDR3 is made up of 15 amino acids. Germline V gene lookup returns CDR1 SGHDT and CDR2 YYEEEE. V was shortened by 3 bases and J by 0 bases, with 12 bases between the two germline ends. CDR3 bases: TGTGCCAGCAGCTACCGTGACACGACTAACTATGGCTACACCTTC. Protein sequence: CASSYRDTTNYGYTF.

V and J are TRBV12-3 or TRBV12-4 and TRBJ2-3; a weak D match, TRBD2 (5 bases). The CDR3 spans 13 residues. V lost 5 bases and J lost 6, with 12 bases in between. The CDR3 sequence is CASSRVSGDTQYF. CDR3 DNA: TGTGCCAGCAGTAGGGTCTCGGGGGATACGCAGTATTTT.

This clonotype was counted only a few times. The chain's CDR3 is CASSLISLHEQYF. CDR3 DNA: TGTGCCAGCAGCCTAATCTCCCTCCACGAGCAGTACTTC. The chain joins TRBV13 to TRBJ2-5; D is unclear. The J call may be wrong; the DNA end is better matched by TRBJ2-7. This CDR3 has 13 residues. Per the germline V gene, CDR1 is PRHDT and CDR2 is FYEKMQ (reference sequence).

This chain connects TRBV7-2 to TRBJ1-1; the D is unclear. CDR1 and CDR2 (germline): SGHTA, FQGNSA. The CDR3 is 13 residues long. V was cut by 4 bases and J by 1 base, with 7 bases left in between. DNA of the CDR3: TGTGCCAGCAGCTCTTACACGAACACTGAAGCTTTCTTT. It is translated as CASSSYTNTEAFF.

A remark on this clonotype: The junction and the germline gene differ at one end; a read error may be behind it. The V call is TRBV20-1, the J call TRBJ2-7, with TRBD2 matching over 10 bases. This CDR3 is 16 amino acids long. Per the germline V gene, CDR1 is DFQATT and CDR2 is SNEGSKA (reference sequence). The CDR3 sequence is CSAIGLAGVSSYGQYF. CDR3 in DNA: TGCAGTGCTATCGGTCTAGCGGGGGTTTCATCCTACGGGCAGTACTTC.

The chain carries TRBV6-1 and TRBJ2-6, with a weak D call TRBD2 (5 bases). The V and J ends lost 4 bases and 0 bases respectively, with 7 bases between them. The CDR3 is 15 residues long. The germline gives CDR1 MNHNS, CDR2 SASEGT. In DNA form, the CDR3 reads TGTGCCAGCAGTGCACGGGACTCTGGGGCCAACGTCCTGACTTTC. Amino acid sequence: CASSARDSGANVLTF.

This clonotype was seen more than once but under ten times. CDR3 loop: CASSSGIAKNIQYF. The CDR3 coding sequence is TGTGCCAGCAGCTCAGGAATAGCCAAAAACATTCAGTACTTC. This chain uses TRBV5-5 with TRBJ2-4; D is uncertain. CDR1 SGHKS and CDR2 YYEKEE come from the germline V gene (reference sequence). The CDR3 is 14 residues long. V was cut by 3 bases and J by 0 bases, with 7 bases left in between.

V gene TRBV20-1 combines with J gene TRBJ2-1, with 9 positions matching TRBD2. In germline, CDR1 is DFQATT, CDR2 SNEGSKA (reference sequence). CDR3 length: 14 amino acids. With 0 bases clipped from V and 9 bases from J, the junction kept 6 bases outside the gene matches. The CDR3 here is CSARERGTSSEQFF. Here the CDR3 DNA reads TGCAGTGCTAGAGAGAGGGGGACTAGCAGTGAGCAGTTCTTC.

The CDR3 DNA sequence: TGCGCCAGCAGCCAAGACCCCAGGAACACTGAAGCTTTCTTT. Translating it yields CASSQDPRNTEAFF. The rearrangement joins TRBV4-1 to TRBJ1-1, with D uncertain. Germline values: CDR1 MGHRA, CDR2 YSYEKL. The CDR3 length is 14 residues. The V gene lost 0 bases and the J gene lost 1 base, with 6 bases spanning the gap.

In this sample, this clonotype turned up a few times. The chain joins TRBV7-2 to TRBJ2-3; 8 bases fit TRBD2. Germline V gene sequence: CDR1 SGHTA, CDR2 FQGNSA. This CDR3 contains 17 residues. Losses at the gene ends were 4 bases for V and 2 bases for J; bases not matched to a gene: 11. The CDR3 sequence is CASSSAFGLAYTDTQYF. The CDR3 bases are TGTGCCAGCAGCTCAGCCTTCGGACTAGCCTACACAGATACGCAGTATTTT.

The J gene is TRBJ2-5, the V gene TRBV7-3; either TRBD1 or TRBD2 may supply D (5 bases each). Germline CDR1 is SGHTA and CDR2 is FQGTGA. V was cut by 3 bases and J by 5 bases, with 40 bases left in between. The CDR3 has 23 residues. This chain's CDR3 is CASSFGAPNLPPGVVAARETQYF. CDR3 nucleotides: TGTGCCAGCAGCTTCGGGGCACCCAACCTTCCTCCCGGTGTGGTAGCTGCTAGGGAGACCCAGTACTTC.

The chain couples TRBV28 to TRBJ2-3, with a tentative D call TRBD1 (6 bases). CDR1 is MDHEN and CDR2 is SYDVKM in the germline V gene. The CDR3 spans 12 residues. V was trimmed by 1 base and J by 9 bases, leaving 8 bases between them. CDR3 region: CASSLSDRTQYF. The CDR3 DNA reads as TGTGCCAGCAGTTTATCCGACAGGACGCAGTATTTT.

The chain combines TRBV9 with TRBJ2-1, with D possibly called TRBD1 or TRBD2 (6 bases each). The germline CDR1 and CDR2 sequences are SGDLS and YYNGEE. Trimming left V 0 bases short and J 8 bases short, with 18 bases between. CDR3 length: 16 residues. The CDR3 here is CASSVGGTGAIDEQFF. The CDR3 region has the DNA TGTGCCAGCAGCGTAGGAGGGACGGGGGCTATCGATGAGCAGTTCTTC.

V gene TRBV12-3 or TRBV12-4 combines with J gene TRBJ2-7; 9 positions agree with TRBD2. Trimming took 6 bases from V and 0 from J; bases not matched to a gene: 6. The CDR3 loop spans 15 amino acids. This CDR3 reads CASSREREVSYEQYF. CDR3 bases: TGTGCCAGCAGCCGAGAGCGGGAGGTCTCCTACGAGCAGTACTTC.

The table lists this clonotype with a count of one. The J gene is TRBJ2-5, the V gene TRBV27; 8 bases agree with TRBD1. This CDR3 contains 15 residues. V dropped 5 bases and J dropped 5; count of bases not matched to a gene: 10. Germline V gives CDR1 MNHEY, CDR2 SMNVEV (reference sequence). CDR3 sequence (DNA): TGTGCCAGCAGTGACCGGGACAGGCCCATCGAGACCCAGTACTTC. This translates into CASSDRDRPIETQYF.

In DNA, the CDR3 is TGTGCCAGTAGTACCTGGACAGGGGACGCCCAGCCCCAGCATTTT. Protein product: CASSTWTGDAQPQHF. The chain is built from TRBV19 and TRBJ1-5; 9 positions match TRBD1. The CDR3 is made up of 15 amino acids. The V and J ends lost 4 bases and 7 bases, in that order; junction bases with no gene match: 8. The V gene's germline CDR1 is LNHDA and CDR2 SQIVND (reference sequence).

The V and J genes are TRBV28 and TRBJ1-2; D perhaps matches TRBD1 (6 bases). Germline V gene lookup returns CDR1 MDHEN and CDR2 SYDVKM. The V end lost 3 bases, the J end lost 8 bases, and 16 bases lay between the germline ends. This CDR3 is 14 amino acids long. CDR3 nucleotide sequence: TGTGCCAGCAGTTTGACACGACCAGGGGTGGGCTACACCTTC. Encoded protein: CASSLTRPGVGYTF.

The chain has TRBV7-8 and TRBJ2-2, with 8 bases fitting TRBD2. The trim removed 5 bases at V and 1 base at J, leaving 6 bases unmatched. The CDR3 length is 16 residues. Germline assignment: CDR1 SGHVS and CDR2 FQNEAQ. CDR3 bases: TGTGCCAGCAGCCCCCGGACTAGCCTGAACACCGGGGAGCTGTTTTTT. Amino acid sequence: CASSPRTSLNTGELFF.

The sample holds a few counts of this clonotype. V is TRBV12-3 or TRBV12-4 and J is TRBJ1-1, with D perhaps matching TRBD1 (5 bases). V shed 4 bases and J shed 4 bases, with 13 bases lying between them. The CDR3 spans 14 residues. CDR3 residues: CASSWQGIRTEAFF. Written as DNA, the CDR3 is TGTGCCAGCAGTTGGCAGGGAATACGCACTGAAGCTTTCTTT.

The chain has TRBV20-1 and TRBJ2-3, with D possibly matching TRBD2 (5 bases). CDR3 length: 14 amino acids. Germline V lookup: CDR1 DFQATT, CDR2 SNEGSKA (reference sequence). Trimming shortened V by 6 bases and J by 4 bases, and 17 bases separated the two germline ends. CDR3 nucleotide sequence: TGCAGTGCCGAGGGCCTAGCAAGCCCAGATACGCAGTATTTT. Translating gives CSAEGLASPDTQYF.

This clonotype has just a few counts. This chain joins TRBV10-1 and TRBJ1-3; no clear D. Germline V gene data show CDR1 as WNHNN and CDR2 as SYGVQD (reference sequence). V was pared by 4 bases and J by 0 bases, with 7 bases between. The CDR3 consists of 14 residues. CDR3 region: CASSAGSSGNTIYF. Written as DNA, the CDR3 is TGCGCCAGCAGTGCCGGTAGCTCTGGAAACACCATATATTTT.

The gene calls are TRBV5-1 and TRBJ2-5; 10 bases match TRBD2. Germline V gene sequence: CDR1 SGHRS, CDR2 YFSETQ. CDR3 length: 18 residues. Germline trimming cut 0 bases from V and 2 bases from J; bases unmatched to any gene: 10. The CDR3 nucleotides read TGCGCCAGCAGCTTGGTGGCTAGCGGGGGCTCAACACAAGAGACCCAGTACTTC. This gives the protein CASSLVASGGSTQETQYF.

This sequence joins TRBV14 and TRBJ2-1, with TRBD1 matching 12 bases. V was clipped by 4 bases and J by 7 bases; unmatched bases: 5. Germline V gene sequence: CDR1 SGHDN, CDR2 FVKESK. The CDR3 has 15 residues. The CDR3 sequence: CASSPGQGARNEQFF. The DNA for the CDR3 is TGTGCCAGCAGCCCGGGACAGGGGGCACGGAATGAGCAGTTCTTC.

This clonotype was counted at least ten times. The CDR3 sequence is CSASAGGRDRGYTF. CDR3 in DNA: TGCAGTGCTAGTGCAGGGGGGCGAGATCGAGGCTACACCTTC. V is TRBV20-1 and J is TRBJ1-2, with TRBD1 matching over 7 bases. The length of the CDR3 is 14 residues. CDR1 is DFQATT and CDR2 is SNEGSKA in the germline V gene (reference sequence). V lost 3 bases, J lost 8 bases, and 12 bases stayed unmatched.

The chain combines TRBV10-3 with TRBJ2-1; TRBD1 matches 9 bases. Germline CDR1 and CDR2: ENHRY and SYGVKD. With V trimmed by 11 bases and J by 0 bases, 8 bases remained unmatched. There are 15 residues in the CDR3. CDR3: CAAGQGTSSYNEQFF. The CDR3 DNA follows: TGTGCCGCCGGACAGGGGACAAGCTCCTACAATGAGCAGTTCTTC.

The V and J genes are TRBV29-1 and TRBJ1-1; D not resolved. This CDR3 region has 11 residues. V shed 4 bases and J shed 6 bases, with 9 bases lying between them. The germline V gene encodes CDR1 SQVTM and CDR2 ANQGSEA. CDR3 nucleotides: TGCAGCGTTGGCCGGTCCTCTGAAGCTTTCTTT. Amino acids: CSVGRSSEAFF.

This clonotype was detected a few times. J is TRBJ2-2 and V is TRBV7-2; D ambiguous. The CDR3 spans 14 residues. V dropped 4 bases and J dropped 4 bases, with 10 bases sitting between them. Germline loops: CDR1 SGHTA, CDR2 FQGNSA. The chain's CDR3 is CASSYQVTTGELFF. Written as DNA, the CDR3 is TGTGCCAGCAGCTACCAAGTAACCACCGGGGAGCTGTTTTTT.

This clonotype appeared a few times. The chain combines TRBV29-1 with TRBJ1-4; 7 bases align to TRBD1. In germline, CDR1 is SQVTM, CDR2 ANQGSEA. V was clipped by 5 bases and J by 0 bases; unmatched bases: 0. The CDR3 length is 13 residues. The CDR3 DNA reads as TGCAGCGTTACAGGGGCAACTAATGAAAAACTGTTTTTT. It yields the protein CSVTGATNEKLFF. Drawing the rest from reference TRBV29-1 and TRBJ1-4, the complete variable domain is SAVISQKPSRDICQRGTSLTIQCQVDSQVTMMFWYRQQPGQSLTLIATANQGSEATYESGFVIDKFPISRPNLTFSTLTVSNMSPEDSSIYLCSVTGATNEKLFFGSGTQLSVL.